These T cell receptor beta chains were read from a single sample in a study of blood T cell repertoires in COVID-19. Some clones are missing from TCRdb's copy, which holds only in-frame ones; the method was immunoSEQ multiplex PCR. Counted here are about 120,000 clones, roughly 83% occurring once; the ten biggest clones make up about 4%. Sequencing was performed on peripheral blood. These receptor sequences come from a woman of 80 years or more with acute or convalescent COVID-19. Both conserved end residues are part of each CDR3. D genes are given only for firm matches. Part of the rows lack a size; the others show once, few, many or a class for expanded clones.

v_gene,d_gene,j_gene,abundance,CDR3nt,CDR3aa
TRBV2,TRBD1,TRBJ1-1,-,TGTGCCAGCAGTGAAGGGACAGGGCTTGAAGCTTTCTTT,CASSEGTGLEAFF
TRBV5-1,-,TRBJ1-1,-,TGCGCCAGCAGCTTTGGGGCGGACACTGAAGCTTTCTTT,CASSFGADTEAFF
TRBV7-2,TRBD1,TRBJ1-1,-,TGTGCCAGCAGGTACCGACAGGGGAGCACTGAAGCTTTCTTT,CASRYRQGSTEAFF
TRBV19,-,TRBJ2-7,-,TGTGCCAGTAGTATCGTACACTCCTACGAGCAGTACTTC,CASSIVHSYEQYF
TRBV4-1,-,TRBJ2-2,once,TGCGCCAGCAGCCAAGGGCGGGACAGTGAGACCGGGGAGCTGTTTTTT,CASSQGRDSETGELFF
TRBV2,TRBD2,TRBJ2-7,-,TGTGCCAGCATCCCCGGGGACTACTCCTACGAGCAGTACTTC,CASIPGDYSYEQYF
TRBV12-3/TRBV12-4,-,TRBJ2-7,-,TGTGCCAGCAGTTCTCCCCGCTACGAGCAGTACTTC,CASSSPRYEQYF
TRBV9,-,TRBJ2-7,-,TGTGCCAGCAGCGTAGCTACCGACAGTCCCTACGAGCAGTACTTC,CASSVATDSPYEQYF
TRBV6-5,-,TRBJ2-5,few,TGTGCTACCCGGGGCAGGGGTCGGGAGACCCAGTACTTC,CATRGRGRETQYF
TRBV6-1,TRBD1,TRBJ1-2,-,TGTGCCAGCAGTGAAGCCCGGACAGGAGGCTACACCTTC,CASSEARTGGYTF
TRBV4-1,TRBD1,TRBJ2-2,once,TGCGCCAGCAGCCAACACGAAGGACAGGGGACACTCGGGGAGCTGTTTTTT,CASSQHEGQGTLGELFF
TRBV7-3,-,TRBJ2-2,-,TGTGCCAGCAGCTTAACGAGAAACAGTATCAGGCCCGGGGAGCTGTTTTTT,CASSLTRNSIRPGELFF
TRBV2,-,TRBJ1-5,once,TGTGCCAGCAGTGGTCCGTCGAATCAGCCCCAGCATTTT,CASSGPSNQPQHF
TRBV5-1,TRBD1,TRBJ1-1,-,TGCGCCAGCAGCCTTGGACAGGCCGCTGAAGCTTTCTTT,CASSLGQAAEAFF
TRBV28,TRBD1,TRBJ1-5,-,TGTGCCAGCAGAGAGGGGGCCAGTCAGCCCCAGCATTTT,CASREGASQPQHF
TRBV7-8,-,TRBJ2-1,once,TGTGCCAGCAGCTTGGGATTCGGGAGAGGCCCCAATGAGCAGTTCTTC,CASSLGFGRGPNEQFF
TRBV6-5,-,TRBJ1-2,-,TGTGCCAGCAGCGTGACAGAAGACTATGGCTACACCTTC,CASSVTEDYGYTF
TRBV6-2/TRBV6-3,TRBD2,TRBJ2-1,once,TGTGCCAGCAGTTACTCTTGGCGGCTAGCGGGGAGTGAGCAGTTCTTC,CASSYSWRLAGSEQFF
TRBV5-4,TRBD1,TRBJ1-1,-,TGTGCCAGCAGCTTGTTTACAGGGGGCCTGGAAGCTTTCTTT,CASSLFTGGLEAFF
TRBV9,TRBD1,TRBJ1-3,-,TGTGCCAGCAGCAATGCAGGGGGTAACACCATATATTTT,CASSNAGGNTIYF
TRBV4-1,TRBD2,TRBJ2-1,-,TGCGCCAGCAGCCCCACTAGCGTTTCCTACAATGAGCAGTTCTTC,CASSPTSVSYNEQFF
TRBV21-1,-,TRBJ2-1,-,TGTGCCAGCAGCAAAGGGCCAGCTCGACTCAATGAGCAGTTCTTC,CASSKGPARLNEQFF
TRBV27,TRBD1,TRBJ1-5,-,TGTGCCAGCAGATCCGGGACAGGGTATAATCAGCCCCAGCATTTT,CASRSGTGYNQPQHF
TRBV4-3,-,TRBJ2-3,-,TGCGCCAGCAGCCAAGATCAGGGCGGTAGTGGAGATACGCAGTATTTT,CASSQDQGGSGDTQYF
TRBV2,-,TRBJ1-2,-,TGTGCCAGCAGTCGACAGGCTTATGGCTACACCTTC,CASSRQAYGYTF
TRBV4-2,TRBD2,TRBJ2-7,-,TGTGCCAGCAGCCAAGATACTGCGAGCGGGGCGTACGAGCAGTACTTC,CASSQDTASGAYEQYF
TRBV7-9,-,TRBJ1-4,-,TGTGCCAGCAGCCCCGGCGCGGGGGCAACTAATGAAAAACTGTTTTTT,CASSPGAGATNEKLFF
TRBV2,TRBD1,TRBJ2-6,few,TGTGCCAGCGGGACAGGGTTCGCGGGGGCCAACGTCCTGACTTTC,CASGTGFAGANVLTF
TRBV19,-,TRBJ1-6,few,TGTGCCAGTAGGACGGGTGGTTCACCCCTCCACTTT,CASRTGGSPLHF
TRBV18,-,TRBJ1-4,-,TGTGCCAGCTCTAGCCTGGGCCAGGGGAATGAAAAACTGTTTTTT,CASSSLGQGNEKLFF
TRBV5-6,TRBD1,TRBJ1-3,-,TGTGCCAGCAGCTTGGAAGGGACAGGGGGTACTGGAAACACCATATATTTT,CASSLEGTGGTGNTIYF
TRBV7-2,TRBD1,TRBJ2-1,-,TGTGCCAGCAGGACCCGACAGGGGGATCCCAATGAGCAGTTCTTC,CASRTRQGDPNEQFF
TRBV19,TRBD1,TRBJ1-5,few,TGTGCCAGTAGTACATCTCCAGGGGGCGGAGGCAATCAGCCCCAGCATTTT,CASSTSPGGGGNQPQHF
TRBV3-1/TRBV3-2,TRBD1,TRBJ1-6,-,TGTGCCAGCAGTTCCCGGGACAGCCTTAATTCACCCCTCCACTTT,CASSSRDSLNSPLHF
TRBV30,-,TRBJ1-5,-,TGTGCCTGGAGAAGGGGTCAGCCCCAGCATTTT,CAWRRGQPQHF
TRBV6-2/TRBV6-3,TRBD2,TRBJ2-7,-,TGTGCCAGCAGTTACGACAGCGGGGCCTCCCAGTACTTC,CASSYDSGASQYF
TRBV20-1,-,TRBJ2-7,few,TGCAGTGCTCGACAGTGGGACGAGCAGTACTTC,CSARQWDEQYF
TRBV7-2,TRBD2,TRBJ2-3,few,TGTGCCAGCAGCTCCCCCCCACTAGCGGGGGTGTACTTCACAGATACGCAGTATTTT,CASSSPPLAGVYFTDTQYF
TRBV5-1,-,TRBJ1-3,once,TGCGCCAGCAGCGGAGGGTGGAACACCATATATTTT,CASSGGWNTIYF
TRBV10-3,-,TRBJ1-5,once,TGTGCCATCAGTGACAGGGGAACGGGTCAGCCCCAGCATTTT,CAISDRGTGQPQHF
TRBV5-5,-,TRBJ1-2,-,TGTGCCAGCAGCTCTTGGGGGAGGCAGGGCTACACCTTC,CASSSWGRQGYTF
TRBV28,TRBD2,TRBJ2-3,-,TGTGCCAGCAGTACGTTAGCGGGAGCCGGAGCAGATACGCAGTATTTT,CASSTLAGAGADTQYF
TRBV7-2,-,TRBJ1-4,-,TGTGCCAGCAGGCAGGACTTTGCAACTAATGAAAAACTGTTTTTT,CASRQDFATNEKLFF
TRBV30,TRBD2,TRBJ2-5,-,TGTGCCTGGACTGGGGGGACTAGCGGGGAATCCCAGTACTTC,CAWTGGTSGESQYF